These T cell receptor beta chains were read from a single sample in a study of blood T cells in healthy people across ages. One entry per CDR3 protein, called by TCRdb with MiXCR from the 5' RACE reads. The table records fewer than 950,000 distinct CDR3 sequences, roughly 50% of them present only once. The source material was blood. These receptors originate from a man aged 80 or over in good health. The CDR3 runs from the conserved cysteine through the conserved F or W. Each record gives: J gene, clone size, V gene, CDR3 length, D gene, CDR3 DNA, CDR3 protein. D genes are given only for firm matches. Clone size is shown for a subset of rows, as once, few, many or a class of expanded clone.

>TRBJ2-3|.|TRBV21-1|18|.
TGTGCCAGCAGCAAAGCGCGGAGCGGGACCTCTAGCACAGATACGCAGTATTTT
CASSKARSGTSSTDTQYF
>TRBJ1-5|.|TRBV20-1|15|.
TGCAGTGCTAGAGGTGGGAGAGGGGGCAATCAGCCCCAGCATTTT
CSARGGRGGNQPQHF
>TRBJ2-5|few|TRBV15|15|.
TGTGCCACCAGCAGAGATCAGGGCCCCCAAGAGACCCAGTACTTC
CATSRDQGPQETQYF
>TRBJ2-2|.|TRBV3-1|13|TRBD1
TGTGCCAGCAGCCAAGCTGGGACAGGTCAACTGTTTTTT
CASSQAGTGQLFF
>TRBJ2-7|few|TRBV20-1|15|TRBD2
TGCAGTGCTAGAGGGACTAGCGGGTCCCCCTACGAGCAGTACTTC
CSARGTSGSPYEQYF
>TRBJ2-7|few|TRBV21-1|13|.
TGTGCCAGCAGCCCTGCCGGCCAAGTCATACAGTACTTC
CASSPAGQVIQYF
>TRBJ2-7|few|TRBV27|14|TRBD2
TGTGCCAGCAGGCGAAGCGGGAGTGGATACGAGCAGTACTTC
CASRRSGSGYEQYF
>TRBJ2-4|few|TRBV7-9|15|.
TGTGCCAGCGGAACGGACAGGCGGGGCAAAAACATTCAGTACTTC
CASGTDRRGKNIQYF
>TRBJ1-2|.|TRBV29-1|13|TRBD1
TGCAGCGCCTCGGACAGGGGGAACTATGGCTACACCTTC
CSASDRGNYGYTF
>TRBJ1-2|few|TRBV4-1|16|TRBD1
TGCGCCAGCAGCCCGCTTGGCAGGGGGCAGAACTATGGCTACACCTTC
CASSPLGRGQNYGYTF
>TRBJ2-7|.|TRBV10-3|13|TRBD1
TGTGCCGTTACCGGGACAGGGGAAGTCGAGCAGTACTTC
CAVTGTGEVEQYF
>TRBJ2-5|few|TRBV5-1|13|TRBD2
TGCGCCAGCAGAGGGACTAGCCTGGGGACCCAGTACTTC
CASRGTSLGTQYF
>TRBJ2-7|.|TRBV20-1|17|TRBD2
TGCAGTGCTAGAGTTCCTTTGACGCTAGCGGGAACCTACGAGCAGTACTTC
CSARVPLTLAGTYEQYF
>TRBJ1-5|.|TRBV28|15|.
TGTGCCACCGAGAAGGGTGGACGGTTAAATCAGCCCCAGCATTTT
CATEKGGRLNQPQHF
>TRBJ2-7|.|TRBV20-1|15|TRBD2
TGCAGTGCTAGGAAGGAAGGACTAGCAGGCGGCGAGCAGTACTTC
CSARKEGLAGGEQYF
>TRBJ2-7|.|TRBV7-2|14|TRBD1
TGTGCCAGCAGCTCGGACAGGGCCGACAATGAGCAGTACTTC
CASSSDRADNEQYF
>TRBJ1-1|.|TRBV5-1|15|.
TGCGCCAGCAGCCCCGAGGGACAATTGAACACTGAAGCTTTCTTT
CASSPEGQLNTEAFF
>TRBJ1-6|.|TRBV7-2|15|TRBD1
TGTGCCAGCAGCCTAAGGGTCCAGGGGGCTTCACCCCTCCACTTT
CASSLRVQGASPLHF
>TRBJ2-1|.|TRBV29-1|13|TRBD1
TGCAGCGTTGAGGGGACAGGCTACAATGAGCAGTTCTTC
CSVEGTGYNEQFF
>TRBJ1-6|few|TRBV2|13|.
TGTGCCAGCCTCTTTGGGGATAATTCACCCCTCCACTTT
CASLFGDNSPLHF
>TRBJ1-2|.|TRBV3-1|13|.
TGTGCCAGCAGCCCCGGGACCCCTAAGGGTTACACCTTC
CASSPGTPKGYTF
>TRBJ2-3|few|TRBV7-2|12|.
TGTGCCAGCGAACTTAGCACAGATACGCAGTATTTT
CASELSTDTQYF
>TRBJ2-1|.|TRBV2|17|TRBD2
TGTGCCAGCAGTGCGTCTAAAGGGGGACTAGCCCTCAATGAGCAGTTCTTC
CASSASKGGLALNEQFF
>TRBJ2-5|.|TRBV5-1|14|.
TGCGCCAGCTTTGGGGGGCCCCCCCAAGAGACCCAGTACTTC
CASFGGPPQETQYF
>TRBJ2-5|.|TRBV20-1|12|.
TGCAGTGCTAGACGGGACTCCCTTGACCAGTACTTC
CSARRDSLDQYF
>TRBJ2-3|.|TRBV6-1|15|.
TGTGCCAGCAGTGAAGGTCTCATAGAAACAGATACGCAGTATTTT
CASSEGLIETDTQYF